Sequencing of this T cell receptor beta chain was carried out in a study of pediatric ulcerative colitis. General study points: A couple of patients had blood samples with substantially reduced template counts. A couple of rectal clonotypes were found only in ulcerative colitis patients, all of them.

CDR3 length equals 16 residues. Trimming took off 1 base at V and 4 bases at J, with 18 bases between the two ends. The V gene's germline CDR1 is SGHRS and CDR2 YFSETQ. A word on this clone: Its antigen is still unknown.

Using immunoSEQ multiplex PCR, the repertoire was profiled, and TCRdb retains in-frame clones only, with some absent. The sample yields tens of thousands of clones, around 80% seen once. The sequencing input was blood. The TCR sequence derives from a boy between 10 and 17 years old with severe ulcerative colitis. This sequence joins TRBV5-1 and TRBJ2-7, with D possibly being TRBD1 (6 bases). The CDR3 is CASSLTEVRGRYEQYF. Written as DNA, the CDR3 is TGCGCCAGCAGCTTGACGGAGGTCAGGGGTAGGTACGAGCAGTACTTC.